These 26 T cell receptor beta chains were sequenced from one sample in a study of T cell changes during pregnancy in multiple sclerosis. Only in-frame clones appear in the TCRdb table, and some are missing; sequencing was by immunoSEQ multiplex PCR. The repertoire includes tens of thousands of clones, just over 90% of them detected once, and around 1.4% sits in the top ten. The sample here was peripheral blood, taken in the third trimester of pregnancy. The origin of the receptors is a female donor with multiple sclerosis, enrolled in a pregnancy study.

CDR3 nucleotide sequence: TGTGCCAGCAGTTACGAGAGCGGAGGCTACAATGAGCAGTTCTTC. Its protein is CASSYESGGYNEQFF. This rearrangement joins TRBV6-5 to TRBJ2-1; TRBD2 is a possible D gene (5 bases). This CDR3 has 15 amino acids. Looked up from germline, CDR1 is MNHEY and CDR2 is SVGAGI. V lost 2 bases and J 3 bases, leaving 11 bases between the germline ends.

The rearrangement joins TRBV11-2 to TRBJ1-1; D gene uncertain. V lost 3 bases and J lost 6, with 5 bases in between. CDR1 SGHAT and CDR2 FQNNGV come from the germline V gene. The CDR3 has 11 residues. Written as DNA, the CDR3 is TGTGCCAGCAGCTTCTTCGCTGAAGCTTTCTTT. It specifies CASSFFAEAFF.

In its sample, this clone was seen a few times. This CDR3 is CAISEAGITEAFF. CDR3 nucleotide sequence: TGTGCCATCAGTGAGGCCGGGATTACTGAAGCTTTCTTT. V gene TRBV10-3 combines with J gene TRBJ1-1; D call uncertain. The CDR3 totals 13 residues. The germline V and J ends were trimmed by 2 bases and 5 bases, with 9 bases remaining between them. The germline CDR1 and CDR2 sequences are ENHRY and SYGVKD.

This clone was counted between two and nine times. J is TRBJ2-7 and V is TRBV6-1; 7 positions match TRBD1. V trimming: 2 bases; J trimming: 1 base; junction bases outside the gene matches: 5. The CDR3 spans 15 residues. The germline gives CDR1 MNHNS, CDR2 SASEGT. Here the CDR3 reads CASSELGDSSYEQYF. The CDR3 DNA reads TGTGCCAGCAGTGAACTAGGGGACAGTTCCTACGAGCAGTACTTC.

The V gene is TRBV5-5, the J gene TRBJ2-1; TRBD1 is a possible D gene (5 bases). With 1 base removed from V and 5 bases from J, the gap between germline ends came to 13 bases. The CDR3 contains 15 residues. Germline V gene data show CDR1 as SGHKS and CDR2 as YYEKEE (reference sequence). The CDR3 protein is CASSLFKGLNNEQFF. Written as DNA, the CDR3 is TGTGCCAGCAGCTTGTTCAAGGGGCTAAACAATGAGCAGTTCTTC.

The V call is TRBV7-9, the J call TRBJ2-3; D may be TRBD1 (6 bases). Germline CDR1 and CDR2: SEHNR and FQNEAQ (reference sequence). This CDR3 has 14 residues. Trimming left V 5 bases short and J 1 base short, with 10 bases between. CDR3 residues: CASSQGHRTDTQYF. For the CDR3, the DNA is TGTGCCAGCAGCCAGGGACACCGCACAGATACGCAGTATTTT.

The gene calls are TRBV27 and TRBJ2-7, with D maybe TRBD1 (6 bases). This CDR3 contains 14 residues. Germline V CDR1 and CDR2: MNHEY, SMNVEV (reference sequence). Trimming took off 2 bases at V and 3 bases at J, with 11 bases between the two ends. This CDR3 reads CASSLGNRDYEQYF. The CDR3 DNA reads TGTGCCAGCAGTTTAGGGAACAGGGACTACGAGCAGTACTTC.

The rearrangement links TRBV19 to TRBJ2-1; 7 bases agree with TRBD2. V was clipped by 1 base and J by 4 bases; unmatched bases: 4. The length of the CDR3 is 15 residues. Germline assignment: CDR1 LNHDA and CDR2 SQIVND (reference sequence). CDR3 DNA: TGTGCCAGTAGTATAGGGGGGGGGTTTTACAATGAGCAGTTCTTC. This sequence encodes CASSIGGGFYNEQFF.

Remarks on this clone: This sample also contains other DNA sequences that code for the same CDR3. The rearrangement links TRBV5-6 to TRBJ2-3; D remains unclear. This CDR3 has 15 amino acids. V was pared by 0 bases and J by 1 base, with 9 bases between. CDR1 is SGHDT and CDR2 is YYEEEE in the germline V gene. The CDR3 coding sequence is TGTGCCAGCAGCTTGGTTGCAGGCGGCACAGATACGCAGTATTTT. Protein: CASSLVAGGTDTQYF.

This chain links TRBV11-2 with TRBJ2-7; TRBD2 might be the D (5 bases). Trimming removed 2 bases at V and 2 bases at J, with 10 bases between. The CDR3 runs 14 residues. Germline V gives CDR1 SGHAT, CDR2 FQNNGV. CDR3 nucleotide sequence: TGTGCCAGCAGCTTATTAGCGACCGCCTACGAGCAGTACTTC. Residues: CASSLLATAYEQYF.

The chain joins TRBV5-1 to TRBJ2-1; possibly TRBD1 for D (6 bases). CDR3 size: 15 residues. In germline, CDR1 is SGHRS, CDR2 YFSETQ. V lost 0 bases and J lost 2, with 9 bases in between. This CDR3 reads CASSLAPGAYNEQFF. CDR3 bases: TGCGCCAGCAGCTTGGCTCCAGGGGCCTACAATGAGCAGTTCTTC. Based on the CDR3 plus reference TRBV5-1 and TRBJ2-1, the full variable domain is KAGVTQTPRYLIKTRGQQVTLSCSPISGHRSVSWYQQTPGQGLQFLFEYFSETQRNKGNFPGRFSGRQFSNSRSEMNVSTLELGDSALYLCASSLAPGAYNEQFFGPGTRLTVL.

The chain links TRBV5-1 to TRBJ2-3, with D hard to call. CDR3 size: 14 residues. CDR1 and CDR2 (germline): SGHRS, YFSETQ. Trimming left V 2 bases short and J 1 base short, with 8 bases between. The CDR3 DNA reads TGCGCCAGCAGCTTCTCAGAACGCACAGATACGCAGTATTTT. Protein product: CASSFSERTDTQYF.

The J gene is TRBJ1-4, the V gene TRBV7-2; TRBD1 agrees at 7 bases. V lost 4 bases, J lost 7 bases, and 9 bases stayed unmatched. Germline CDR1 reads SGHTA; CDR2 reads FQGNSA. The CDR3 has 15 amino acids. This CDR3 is CASSSSGGQGEKLFF. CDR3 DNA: TGTGCCAGCAGCTCATCAGGGGGTCAGGGTGAAAAACTGTTTTTT.

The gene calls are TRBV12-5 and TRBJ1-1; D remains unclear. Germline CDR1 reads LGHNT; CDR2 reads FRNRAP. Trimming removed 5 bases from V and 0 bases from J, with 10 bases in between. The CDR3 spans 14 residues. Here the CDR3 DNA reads TGTGCTAGTGGTCGAAGCGTTGTGAACACTGAAGCTTTCTTT. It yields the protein CASGRSVVNTEAFF.

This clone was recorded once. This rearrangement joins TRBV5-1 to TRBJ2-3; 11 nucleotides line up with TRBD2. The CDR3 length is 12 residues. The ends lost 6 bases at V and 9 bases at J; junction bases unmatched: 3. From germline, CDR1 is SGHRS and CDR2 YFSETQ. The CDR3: CASISGGATQYF. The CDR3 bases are TGCGCCAGCATTAGCGGGGGGGCCACGCAGTATTTT.

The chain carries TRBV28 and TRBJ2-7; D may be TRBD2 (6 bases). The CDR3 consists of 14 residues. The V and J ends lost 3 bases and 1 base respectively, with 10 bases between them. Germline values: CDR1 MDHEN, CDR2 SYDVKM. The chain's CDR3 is CASSLGGDSYEQYF. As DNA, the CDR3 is TGTGCCAGCAGTTTGGGGGGTGATTCCTACGAGCAGTACTTC.

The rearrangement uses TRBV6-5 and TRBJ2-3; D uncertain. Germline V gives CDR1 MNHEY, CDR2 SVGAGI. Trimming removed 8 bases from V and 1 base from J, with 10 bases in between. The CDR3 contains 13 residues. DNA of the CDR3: TGTGCCAGCTATTCGGTGGGCACAGATACGCAGTATTTT. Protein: CASYSVGTDTQYF.

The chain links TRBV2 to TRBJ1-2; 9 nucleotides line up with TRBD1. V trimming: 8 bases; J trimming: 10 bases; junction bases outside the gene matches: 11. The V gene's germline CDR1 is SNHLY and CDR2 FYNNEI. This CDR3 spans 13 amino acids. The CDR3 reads CASDEDGTGTYTF. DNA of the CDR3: TGTGCCAGCGATGAAGACGGGACAGGGACCTACACCTTC.

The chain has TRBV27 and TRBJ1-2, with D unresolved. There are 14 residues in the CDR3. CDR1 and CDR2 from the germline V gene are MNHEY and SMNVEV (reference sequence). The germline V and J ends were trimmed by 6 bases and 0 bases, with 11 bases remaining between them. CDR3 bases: TGTGCCAGCAGCCCGGGAGTTACTAACTATGGCTACACCTTC. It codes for CASSPGVTNYGYTF.

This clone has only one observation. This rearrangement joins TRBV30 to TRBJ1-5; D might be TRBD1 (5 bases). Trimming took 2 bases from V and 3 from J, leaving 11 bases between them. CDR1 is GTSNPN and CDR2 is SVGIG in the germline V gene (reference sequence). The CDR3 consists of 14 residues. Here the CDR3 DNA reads TGTGCCTGGAGTCCGACAGACGACAATCAGCCCCAGCATTTT. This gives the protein CAWSPTDDNQPQHF.

The CDR3 protein is CASSSTGENYEQYF. Written as DNA, the CDR3 is TGTGCCAGCAGTTCCACTGGAGAGAACTACGAGCAGTACTTC. The chain has TRBV6-6 and TRBJ2-7; no clear D. Germline V gene data show CDR1 as MNHNY and CDR2 as SVGAGI (reference sequence). The CDR3 loop spans 14 amino acids. Trimming removed 4 bases at V and 3 bases at J, with 13 bases between.

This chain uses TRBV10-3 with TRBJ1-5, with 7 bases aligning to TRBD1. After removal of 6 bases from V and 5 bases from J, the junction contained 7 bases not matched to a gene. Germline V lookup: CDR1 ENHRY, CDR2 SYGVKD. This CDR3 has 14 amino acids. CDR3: CAIREGAPHQPQHF. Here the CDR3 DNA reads TGTGCCATCAGAGAGGGGGCCCCGCATCAGCCCCAGCATTTT.

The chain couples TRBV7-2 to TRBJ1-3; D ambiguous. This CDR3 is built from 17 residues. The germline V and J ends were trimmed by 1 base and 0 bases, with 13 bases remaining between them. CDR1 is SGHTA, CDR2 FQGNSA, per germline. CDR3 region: CASSLEAGSSSGNTIYF. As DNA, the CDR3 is TGTGCCAGCAGCTTAGAGGCAGGCTCGAGCTCTGGAAACACCATATATTTT.

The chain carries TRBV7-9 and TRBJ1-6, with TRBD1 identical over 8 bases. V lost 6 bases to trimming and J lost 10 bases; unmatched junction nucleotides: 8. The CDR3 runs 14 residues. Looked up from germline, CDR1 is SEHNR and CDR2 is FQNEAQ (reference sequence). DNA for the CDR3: TGTGCCAGCAGGGCGGACAGGGCCGGATCACCCCTCCACTTT. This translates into CASRADRAGSPLHF.

This CDR3 reads CASSLSGTSGYNEQFF. For the CDR3, the DNA is TGTGCCAGCAGTTTATCTGGGACTAGCGGGTACAATGAGCAGTTCTTC. The chain has TRBV27 and TRBJ2-1; 12 positions match TRBD2. The V gene end was trimmed by 0 bases and the J gene end by 4 bases; junction bases not matched to a gene: 1. The CDR3 runs 16 residues. Germline V gene lookup returns CDR1 MNHEY and CDR2 SMNVEV (reference sequence).

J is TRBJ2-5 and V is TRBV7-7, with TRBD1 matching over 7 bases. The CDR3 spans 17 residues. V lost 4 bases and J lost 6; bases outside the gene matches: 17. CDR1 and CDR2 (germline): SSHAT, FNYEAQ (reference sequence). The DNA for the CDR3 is TGTGCCAGCAGCTCCGATTTGCAGGGACAGCGGCGAAAGACCCAGTACTTC. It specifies CASSSDLQGQRRKTQYF.